This is a list of T cell receptor beta chains from one sample in a study of OX40 agonist ivuxolimab in advanced cancers. Measured with immunoSEQ multiplex PCR; TCRdb has only the in-frame clones, and not every one. The sample lists about 100,000 clones; around 90% were seen once. Specimen: CD4+ or CD8+ T cells sorted from blood, collected in a trial of the OX40 agonist ivuxolimab. These receptors all stem from an adult with an advanced solid tumor such as melanoma, head and neck, liver or kidney cancer. CDR3s include the opening cysteine and the closing phenylalanine or tryptophan. Fields, in order: D gene, clone size, V gene, CDR3 length, J gene, CDR3 protein, CDR3 DNA. A D gene is named only where the DNA matches it firmly. The listing skips clone size in some rows; elsewhere it reads once, few, many or a size class.

d_gene: .
abundance: few
v_gene: TRBV30
len: 17
j_gene: TRBJ1-5
CDR3aa: CAWSMKLGGAGNQPQHF
CDR3nt: TGTGCCTGGAGTATGAAGCTTGGGGGGGCGGGCAATCAGCCCCAGCATTTT

d_gene: .
abundance: .
v_gene: TRBV9
len: 17
j_gene: TRBJ2-5
CDR3aa: CASSVDLPGTFEETQYF
CDR3nt: TGTGCCAGCAGCGTGGATCTACCTGGGACATTCGAAGAGACCCAGTACTTC

d_gene: .
abundance: .
v_gene: TRBV11-2
len: 20
j_gene: TRBJ2-6
CDR3aa: CASSLERTPDGASGANVLTF
CDR3nt: TGTGCCAGCAGCTTAGAGCGGACACCCGATGGCGCGTCAGGGGCCAACGTCCTGACTTTC

d_gene: .
abundance: .
v_gene: TRBV6-4
len: 18
j_gene: TRBJ2-3
CDR3aa: CASSPSGGGRILTDTQYF
CDR3nt: TGTGCCAGCAGTCCCAGTGGCGGGGGCCGAATACTCACAGATACGCAGTATTTT

d_gene: TRBD1
abundance: once
v_gene: TRBV19
len: 14
j_gene: TRBJ1-2
CDR3aa: CASSIPGQAYGYTF
CDR3nt: TGTGCCAGTAGTATCCCAGGACAGGCCTATGGCTACACCTTC

d_gene: TRBD1
abundance: once
v_gene: TRBV5-1
len: 15
j_gene: TRBJ1-1
CDR3aa: CASSLTGMVNTEAFF
CDR3nt: TGCGCCAGCAGCCTGACAGGGATGGTGAACACTGAAGCTTTCTTT

d_gene: .
abundance: .
v_gene: TRBV19
len: 14
j_gene: TRBJ1-2
CDR3aa: CASRRDGANYGYTF
CDR3nt: TGTGCCAGCCGCAGGGACGGGGCTAACTATGGCTACACCTTC

d_gene: TRBD1
abundance: .
v_gene: TRBV11-2
len: 17
j_gene: TRBJ2-7
CDR3aa: CASSLITGTAITYEQYF
CDR3nt: TGTGCCAGCAGCTTGATTACCGGGACAGCTATTACCTACGAGCAGTACTTC

d_gene: .
abundance: .
v_gene: TRBV2
len: 11
j_gene: TRBJ2-7
CDR3aa: CASGWAREQYF
CDR3nt: TGTGCCAGTGGGTGGGCTCGGGAGCAGTACTTC

d_gene: .
abundance: .
v_gene: TRBV2
len: 13
j_gene: TRBJ2-1
CDR3aa: CANRDSTYNEQFF
CDR3nt: TGTGCCAACCGGGACTCAACCTACAATGAGCAGTTCTTC

d_gene: .
abundance: few
v_gene: TRBV9
len: 15
j_gene: TRBJ1-1
CDR3aa: CASSVVSGLNTEAFF
CDR3nt: TGTGCCAGCAGCGTAGTTTCGGGGCTGAACACTGAAGCTTTCTTT

d_gene: TRBD1
abundance: once
v_gene: TRBV10-3
len: 17
j_gene: TRBJ1-1
CDR3aa: CAIRTGEGRRGNTEAFF
CDR3nt: TGTGCCATCAGGACAGGGGAAGGCAGAAGGGGGAACACTGAAGCTTTCTTT

d_gene: .
abundance: .
v_gene: TRBV6-1
len: 14
j_gene: TRBJ1-4
CDR3aa: CASSAGGVLEKLFF
CDR3nt: TGTGCCAGCAGTGCCGGAGGAGTCCTTGAAAAACTGTTTTTT

d_gene: .
abundance: .
v_gene: TRBV5-6
len: 17
j_gene: TRBJ2-3
CDR3aa: CASSLGSRRVRTDTQYF
CDR3nt: TGTGCCAGCAGCTTGGGGTCCCGACGAGTGCGCACAGATACGCAGTATTTT

d_gene: .
abundance: few
v_gene: TRBV9
len: 15
j_gene: TRBJ1-3
CDR3aa: CASTLGGHPGNTIYF
CDR3nt: TGTGCCAGCACCCTCGGGGGCCACCCTGGAAACACCATATATTTT

d_gene: TRBD1
abundance: .
v_gene: TRBV19
len: 16
j_gene: TRBJ2-5
CDR3aa: CASSVSGTGGFKTQYF
CDR3nt: TGTGCCAGTAGTGTATCCGGGACAGGGGGCTTTAAGACCCAGTACTTC